The sequence of this TCR beta chain was determined in a study of Graves' ophthalmopathy and Graves' hyperthyroidism. Looking at the study overall: Peripheral blood was obtained at first diagnosis, ahead of any treatment.

This clonotype was seen many times. For repertoire sequencing, the TCR beta CDR3 regions were amplified from RNA transcripts. Scientists carried out first-round RT-PCR using HTBI primers and then a second-round multiplex PCR. One entry per CDR3 protein results from TCRdb running MiXCR on the multiplex PCR reads. The sample has approximately 150,000 distinct CDR3 sequences, 35% to 50% seen once. This CDR3 contains 15 residues. Germline V gives CDR1 DFQATT, CDR2 SNEGSKA (reference sequence). The V end was cut by 1 base, the J end by 8 bases, with 18 bases between. This clonotype was obtained from a man aged 25-40 years with Graves' ophthalmopathy. This rearrangement joins TRBV20-1 to TRBJ2-4; the D gene is possibly TRBD1 (5 bases). Sequences were obtained from peripheral blood. The CDR3 loop reads CSARVARRPRDIQYF. The CDR3 region has the DNA TGCAGTGCTAGAGTCGCCCGCCGGCCCAGGGACATTCAGTACTTC.